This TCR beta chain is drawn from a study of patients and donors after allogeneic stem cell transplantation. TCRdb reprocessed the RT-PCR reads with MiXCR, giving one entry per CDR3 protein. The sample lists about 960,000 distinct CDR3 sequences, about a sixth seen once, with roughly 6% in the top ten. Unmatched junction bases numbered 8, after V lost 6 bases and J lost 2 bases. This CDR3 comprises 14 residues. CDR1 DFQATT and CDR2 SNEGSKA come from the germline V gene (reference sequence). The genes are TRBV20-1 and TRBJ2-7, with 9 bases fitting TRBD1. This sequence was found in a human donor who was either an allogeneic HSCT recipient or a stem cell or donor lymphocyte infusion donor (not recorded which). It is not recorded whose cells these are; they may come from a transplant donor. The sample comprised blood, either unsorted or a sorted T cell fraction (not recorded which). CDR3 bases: TGCAGTGCAGCTACGACAGGGGGTGCCTACGAGCAGTACTTC. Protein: CSAATTGGAYEQYF.